These 2 T cell receptor beta chains share one sample of origin, sequenced in a study of blood T cell repertoires in COVID-19. Some clones are missing from TCRdb's copy, which holds only in-frame ones; the method was immunoSEQ multiplex PCR. The sample includes about 240,000 clones, around 83% of them seen just once. The specimen sequenced was peripheral blood. These TCRs come from a young woman with acute or convalescent COVID-19.

The chain uses TRBV28 and TRBJ1-1; D might be TRBD1 (5 bases). The CDR3 is made up of 15 amino acids. V lost 5 bases, J lost 5 bases, and 18 bases lay in between. Germline V gene lookup returns CDR1 MDHEN and CDR2 SYDVKM. This CDR3 is CASSIATYGGTEAFF. CDR3 coding DNA: TGTGCCAGCAGTATTGCTACTTACGGGGGAACTGAAGCTTTCTTT.

This clone appeared many times. The rearrangement links TRBV7-2 to TRBJ1-2; the D is unclear. The CDR3 has 16 residues. Trimming cost V 1 base and J 4 bases, with 16 bases left between them. Germline-derived CDR1 and CDR2 are SGHTA and FQGNSA. CDR3: CASSLGSMGRRYGYTF. CDR3 sequence (DNA): TGTGCCAGCAGCTTAGGATCTATGGGCAGACGCTATGGCTACACCTTC.